Listed here are 17 T cell receptor beta chains from one sample, sequenced in a study. TCRdb re-analysed the 5' RACE reads in MiXCR, keeping a single row per CDR3 protein. The table lists approximately 6,200 distinct CDR3 sequences, 34% of them singletons. The sequencing input was naive CD4+ T cells sorted from a lymph node. This sample's subset: naive CD4+ T cells, CD4+CD45RA+CD25-. These receptors came from a female donor with breast cancer.

Turning to this clonotype: One end of the junction is discordant with germline, which a read error may explain. The J gene is TRBJ1-2, the V gene TRBV5-1; D call uncertain. CDR1 is SGHRS and CDR2 is YFSETQ in the germline V gene. This CDR3 comprises 15 residues. The CDR3 DNA sequence: TGCGCCAGCAGCTACGACGTGGACGCTAACTACGGCTACACCTTC. This translates into CASSYDVDANYGYTF.

The V and J genes are TRBV12-3 or TRBV12-4 and TRBJ2-1, with D unresolved. V was shortened by 7 bases and J by 15 bases, with 19 bases between the two germline ends. The CDR3 runs to 12 residues. CDR3 protein: CASTIRGASAFF. In DNA form, the CDR3 reads TGTGCCAGCACAATAAGAGGAGCAAGTGCGTTCTTC.

This clonotype is deemed large. The J gene is TRBJ2-1, the V gene TRBV29-1; TRBD2 might be the D (5 bases). V lost 4 bases and J 6 bases, leaving 10 bases between the germline ends. Germline V gene data show CDR1 as SQVTM and CDR2 as ANQGSEA. The CDR3 consists of 12 residues. This CDR3 is CSVAGVANEQFF. The CDR3 nucleotides read TGCAGCGTTGCCGGGGTGGCCAATGAGCAGTTCTTC.

This clonotype is medium-sized by share. The V and J genes are TRBV6-4 and TRBJ1-1; D not resolved. There are 13 residues in the CDR3. CDR1 is MRHNA and CDR2 is SNTAGT in the germline V gene. V shed 0 bases and J shed 2 bases, with 4 bases lying between them. As DNA, the CDR3 is TGTGCCAGCAGTGACTCGGACAACACTGAAGCTTTCTTT. Protein: CASSDSDNTEAFF.

The chain uses TRBV14 and TRBJ2-3; TRBD2 matches at 14 bases. J lost 2 bases, V lost 4 bases, and 5 bases had no gene match. The germline V gene encodes CDR1 SGHDN and CDR2 FVKESK. CDR3 length equals 17 residues. CDR3 protein: CASSLRTSGRSTDTQYF. The CDR3 DNA reads TGTGCCAGCAGCCTCAGGACTAGCGGGAGGTCCACAGATACGCAGTATTTT.

The chain carries TRBV5-1 and TRBJ2-3; TRBD2 aligns across 11 bases. The germline gives CDR1 SGHRS, CDR2 YFSETQ. Trimming at V came to 4 bases and at J to 2 bases, leaving 6 bases not matched to a gene. This CDR3 comprises 16 residues. CDR3 protein: CASSLRTSGYTDTQYF. Here the CDR3 DNA reads TGCGCCAGCAGCCTGAGGACTAGCGGGTACACAGATACGCAGTATTTT.

A remark on this clonotype: In this CDR3 the conserved last residue, phenylalanine or tryptophan, is missing, so a read error is likely. CDR3: CASSLRSNPPQAFL. CDR3 coding DNA: TGCGCCAGCAGCCTCCGATCGAATCCCCCTCAAGCTTTCCTT. The chain links TRBV4-1 to TRBJ1-1; D gene unclear. The CDR3 has 14 residues. Germline loops: CDR1 MGHRA, CDR2 YSYEKL. The V end was cut by 4 bases, the J end by 9 bases, with 18 bases between.

Of note for this clonotype: With a much larger clone just one base away, this may be a read error. This sequence joins TRBV10-2 and TRBJ1-1; no reliable D call. Per germline, CDR1 WSHSY and CDR2 SAAADI. The CDR3 sequence is 13 residues long. The CDR3 is CACSEEMNTEAFF. The DNA of the CDR3 is TGCGCCTGCAGCGAGGAGATGAACACTGAAGCTTTCTTT.

The V gene is TRBV7-2, the J gene TRBJ2-1; 9 positions agree with TRBD2. The V gene's germline CDR1 is SGHTA and CDR2 FQGNSA. J lost 5 bases, V lost 5 bases, and 7 bases had no gene match. The CDR3 loop spans 15 amino acids. CDR3 sequence: CASSPISSGNNEQFF. CDR3 coding DNA: TGTGCCAGCAGCCCGATCTCTAGCGGGAACAATGAGCAGTTCTTC. The full variable domain, in which reference TRBV7-2 and TRBJ2-1 provide the parts outside the CDR3, is GAGVSQSPSNKVTEKGKDVELRCDPISGHTALYWYRQSLGQGLEFLIYFQGNSAPDKSGLPSDRFSAERTGGSVSTLTIQRTQQEDSAVYLCASSPISSGNNEQFFGPGTRLTVL.

Comment on this clonotype: The final CDR3 position lacks the conserved phenylalanine or tryptophan, pointing to a likely read error. V and J are TRBV29-1 and TRBJ2-7; D could derive from TRBD1 or TRBD2 (6 bases each). The CDR3 extends over 15 amino acids. Trimming took 6 bases from V and 5 from J, leaving 23 bases between them. CDR1 and CDR2 from the germline V gene are SQVTM and ANQGSEA. In DNA form, the CDR3 reads TGCAGCGTCGAGTTACAAGACTCGGGGGCAGACGAGCAGTACTAC. It specifies CSVELQDSGADEQYY.

This rearrangement joins TRBV18 to TRBJ1-2, with D maybe TRBD1 (5 bases). This CDR3 is 15 amino acids long. Germline CDR1 is KGHSH and CDR2 is LQKENI. The ends were cut back, 3 bases at V and 3 bases at J, with 14 bases in the middle. The CDR3 DNA sequence: TGTGCCAGCTCACCTCGACGGGGGGTTGACTATGGCTACACCTTC. It codes for CASSPRRGVDYGYTF.

The V call is TRBV4-1, the J call TRBJ1-5; possibly TRBD1 for D (5 bases). The CDR3 runs to 15 residues. Trimming shortened V by 2 bases and J by 7 bases, and 15 bases separated the two germline ends. Germline loops: CDR1 MGHRA, CDR2 YSYEKL. DNA of the CDR3: TGCGCCAGCAGCCAACAAAAGTTCAGGGAACAGCCCCAGCATTTT. Its protein is CASSQQKFREQPQHF.

A remark on this clonotype: Germline and junction disagree at one end, which may indicate a read error. The CDR3 reads CAGSEQGRGNSPLHF. As DNA, the CDR3 is TGTGCCGGCAGTGAACAGGGGAGGGGTAATTCACCCCTCCACTTT. The chain combines TRBV6-1 with TRBJ1-6, with 7 bases identical to TRBD1. CDR1 and CDR2 from the germline V gene are MNHNS and SASEGT. The CDR3 has 15 residues.

This clonotype is large within its sample. V is TRBV6-5 and J is TRBJ1-1; a possible D gene is TRBD1 (5 bases). This CDR3 region has 12 residues. Per germline, CDR1 MNHEY and CDR2 SVGAGI. Between the trimmed V and J ends, which lost 5 bases and 11 bases, there was a span of 15 bases. DNA for the CDR3: TGTGCCAGCAGTCCGGGACCAGTCGAGGCTTTCTTT. As protein: CASSPGPVEAFF.

By proportion, this clonotype is large. The genes are TRBV5-1 and TRBJ2-1; D gene uncertain. Trimming removed 0 bases at V and 5 bases at J, with 9 bases between. CDR1 is SGHRS and CDR2 is YFSETQ in the germline V gene. The CDR3 contains 14 residues. In DNA, the CDR3 is TGCGCCAGCAGCTTGGGTCACGCTGACAATGAGCAGTTCTTC. It encodes CASSLGHADNEQFF.

This clonotype occurred a few times. CDR3 nucleotide sequence: TGCGCCAGCAGCCAAGCCCCCAGGGGGGCGAGAAGCACTGAAGCTTTCTTT. Translated, it gives CASSQAPRGARSTEAFF. The rearrangement links TRBV4-1 to TRBJ1-1; 7 positions agree with TRBD1. Unmatched junction bases numbered 12, after V lost 1 base and J lost 4 bases. Germline CDR1 MGHRA, CDR2 YSYEKL. This CDR3 is built from 17 residues.

Concerning this clonotype itself: A much larger clone differs from this one at a single base, so this may be a read error. This rearrangement joins TRBV20-1 to TRBJ2-5; D is possibly TRBD2 (6 bases). Germline CDR1 reads DFQATT; CDR2 reads SNEGSKA (reference sequence). V lost 0 bases and J 7 bases, leaving 18 bases between the germline ends. The CDR3 is made up of 15 amino acids. As DNA, the CDR3 is TGCAGTGCTAGAGAACCTAGCGAGAGCCTTGGGACCCAGTACTTC. It codes for CSAREPSESLGTQYF.